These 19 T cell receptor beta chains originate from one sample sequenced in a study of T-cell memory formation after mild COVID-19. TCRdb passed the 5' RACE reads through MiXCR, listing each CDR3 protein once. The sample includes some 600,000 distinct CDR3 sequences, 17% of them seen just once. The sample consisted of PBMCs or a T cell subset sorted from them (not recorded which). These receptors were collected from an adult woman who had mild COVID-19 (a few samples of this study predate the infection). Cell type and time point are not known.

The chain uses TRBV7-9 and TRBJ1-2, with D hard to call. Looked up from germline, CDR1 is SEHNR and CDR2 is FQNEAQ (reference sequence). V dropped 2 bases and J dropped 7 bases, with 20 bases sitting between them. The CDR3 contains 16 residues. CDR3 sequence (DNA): TGTGCCAGCAGCTTAAGTGGGCCCATACCCGGCGGTGGCTACACCTTC. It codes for CASSLSGPIPGGGYTF.

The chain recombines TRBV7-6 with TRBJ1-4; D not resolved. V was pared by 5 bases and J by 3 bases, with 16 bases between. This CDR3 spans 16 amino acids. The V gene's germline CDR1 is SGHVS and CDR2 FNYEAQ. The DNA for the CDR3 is TGTGCCAGCAGCCGGCGACGGACGGAGGCTAATGAAAAACTGTTTTTT. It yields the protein CASSRRRTEANEKLFF.

CDR3 amino acids: CSSGGEGMNTEAFF. For the CDR3, the DNA is TGCAGTTCCGGGGGGGAGGGGATGAACACTGAAGCTTTCTTT. The gene calls are TRBV29-1 and TRBJ1-1; D is possibly TRBD1 (5 bases). The CDR3 spans 14 residues. Per the germline V gene, CDR1 is SQVTM and CDR2 is ANQGSEA.

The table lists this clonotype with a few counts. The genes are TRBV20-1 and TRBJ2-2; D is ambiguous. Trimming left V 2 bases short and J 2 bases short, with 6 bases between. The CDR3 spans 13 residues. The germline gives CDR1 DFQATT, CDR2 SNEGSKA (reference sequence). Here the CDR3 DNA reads TGCAGTGCTAGAATCGGAAACACCGGGGAGCTGTTTTTT. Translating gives CSARIGNTGELFF.

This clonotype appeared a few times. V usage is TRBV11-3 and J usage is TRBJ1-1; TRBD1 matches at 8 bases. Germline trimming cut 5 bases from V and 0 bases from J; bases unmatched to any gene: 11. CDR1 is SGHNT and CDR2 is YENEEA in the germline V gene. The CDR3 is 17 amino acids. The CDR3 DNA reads TGTGCCAGCAGCCTAACCCCCGGACAGGGACTGAACACTGAAGCTTTCTTT. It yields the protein CASSLTPGQGLNTEAFF.

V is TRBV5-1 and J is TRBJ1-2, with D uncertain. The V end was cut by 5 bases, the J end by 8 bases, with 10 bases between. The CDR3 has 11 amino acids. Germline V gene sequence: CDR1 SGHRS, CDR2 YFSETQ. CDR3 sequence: CASRDDAGYTF. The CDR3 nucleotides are TGCGCCAGCAGGGATGATGCGGGCTACACCTTC. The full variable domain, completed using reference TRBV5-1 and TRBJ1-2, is KAGVTQTPRYLIKTRGQQVTLSCSPISGHRSVSWYQQTPGQGLQFLFEYFSETQRNKGNFPGRFSGRQFSNSRSEMNVSTLELGDSALYLCASRDDAGYTFGSGTRLTVV.

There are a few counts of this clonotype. CDR3 sequence reads: CASSLTVLDTQYF. In DNA form, the CDR3 reads TGTGCCAGCAGCTTAACGGTGCTGGATACGCAGTATTTT. The chain has TRBV7-3 and TRBJ2-3; D not resolved. CDR3 size: 13 residues. V was pared by 0 bases and J by 6 bases, with 7 bases between. Per the germline V gene, CDR1 is SGHTA and CDR2 is FQGTGA.

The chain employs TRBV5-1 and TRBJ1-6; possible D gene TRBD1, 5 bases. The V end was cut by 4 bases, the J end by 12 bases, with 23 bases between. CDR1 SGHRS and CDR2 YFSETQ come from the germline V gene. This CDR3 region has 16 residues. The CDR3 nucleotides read TGCGCCAGCAGCGGAGAGGGACTCCCCAAGAAGTTACCCCTCCACTTT. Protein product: CASSGEGLPKKLPLHF.

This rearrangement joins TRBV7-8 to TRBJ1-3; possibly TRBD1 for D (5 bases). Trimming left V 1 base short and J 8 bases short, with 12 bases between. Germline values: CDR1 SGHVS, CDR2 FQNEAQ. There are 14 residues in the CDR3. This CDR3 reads CASSLGARGDTIYF. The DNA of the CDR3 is TGTGCCAGCAGCTTAGGGGCGCGGGGGGACACCATATATTTT.

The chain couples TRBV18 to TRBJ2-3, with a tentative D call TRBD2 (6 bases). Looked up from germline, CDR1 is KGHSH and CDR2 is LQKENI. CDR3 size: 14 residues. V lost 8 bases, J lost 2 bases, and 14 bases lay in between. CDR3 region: CASTHGGLTDTQYF. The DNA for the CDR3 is TGTGCCAGCACTCACGGGGGACTCACAGATACGCAGTATTTT.

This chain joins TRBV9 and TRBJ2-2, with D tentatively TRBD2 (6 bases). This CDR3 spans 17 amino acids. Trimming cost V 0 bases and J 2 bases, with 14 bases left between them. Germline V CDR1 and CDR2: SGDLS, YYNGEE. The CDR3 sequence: CASSVGGRRENTGELFF. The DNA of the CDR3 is TGTGCCAGCAGCGTAGGAGGCCGGCGGGAAAACACCGGGGAGCTGTTTTTT.

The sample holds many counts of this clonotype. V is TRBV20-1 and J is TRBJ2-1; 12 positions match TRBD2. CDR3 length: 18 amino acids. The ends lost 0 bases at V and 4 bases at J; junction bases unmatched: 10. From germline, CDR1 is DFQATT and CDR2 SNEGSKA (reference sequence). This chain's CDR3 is CSARDSSSGRAGYNEQFF. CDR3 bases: TGCAGTGCTAGAGATAGCTCTAGCGGGAGGGCCGGATACAATGAGCAGTTCTTC.

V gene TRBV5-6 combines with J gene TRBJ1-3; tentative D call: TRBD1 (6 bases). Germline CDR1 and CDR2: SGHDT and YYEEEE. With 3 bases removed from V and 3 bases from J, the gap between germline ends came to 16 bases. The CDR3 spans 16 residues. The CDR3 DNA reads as TGTGCCAGCAGCTACTCGACAGGCGTTGTTGGAAACACCATATATTTT. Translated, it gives CASSYSTGVVGNTIYF.

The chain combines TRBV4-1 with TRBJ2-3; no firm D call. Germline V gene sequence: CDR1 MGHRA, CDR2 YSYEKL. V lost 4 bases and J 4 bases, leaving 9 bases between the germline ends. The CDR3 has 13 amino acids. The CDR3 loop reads CASSLPPPDTQYF. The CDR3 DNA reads TGCGCCAGCAGCCTCCCACCCCCAGATACGCAGTATTTT.

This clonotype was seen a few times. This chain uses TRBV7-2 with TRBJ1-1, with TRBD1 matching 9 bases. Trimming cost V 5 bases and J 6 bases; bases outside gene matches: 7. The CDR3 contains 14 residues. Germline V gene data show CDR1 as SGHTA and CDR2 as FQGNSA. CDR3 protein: CASSRTGERAEAFF. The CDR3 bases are TGTGCCAGCAGCCGGACAGGGGAACGTGCTGAAGCTTTCTTT.

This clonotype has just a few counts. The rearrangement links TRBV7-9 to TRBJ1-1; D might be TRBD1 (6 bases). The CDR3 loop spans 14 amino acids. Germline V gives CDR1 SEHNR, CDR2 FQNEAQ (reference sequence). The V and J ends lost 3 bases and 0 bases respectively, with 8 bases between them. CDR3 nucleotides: TGTGCCAGCAGCTTCGAGGGGGTGAACACTGAAGCTTTCTTT. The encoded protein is CASSFEGVNTEAFF.

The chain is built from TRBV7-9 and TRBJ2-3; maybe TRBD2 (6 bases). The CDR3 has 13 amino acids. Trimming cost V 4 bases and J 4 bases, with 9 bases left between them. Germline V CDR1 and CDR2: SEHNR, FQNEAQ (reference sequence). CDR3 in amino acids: CASSYRLADTQYF. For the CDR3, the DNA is TGTGCCAGCAGCTATAGACTAGCAGATACGCAGTATTTT.

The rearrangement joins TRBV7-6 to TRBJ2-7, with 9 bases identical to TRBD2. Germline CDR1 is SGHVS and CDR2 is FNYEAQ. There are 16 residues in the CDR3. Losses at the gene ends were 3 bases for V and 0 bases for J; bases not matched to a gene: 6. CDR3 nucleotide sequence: TGTGCCAGCAGCTTGTTAGCGGGGGCGAACTCCTACGAGCAGTACTTC. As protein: CASSLLAGANSYEQYF.

The CDR3 reads CASSSFLQDQETQYF. In DNA, the CDR3 is TGTGCCAGCAGCTCGTTCTTACAGGACCAAGAGACCCAGTACTTC. The gene calls are TRBV5-4 and TRBJ2-5, with a tentative D call TRBD1 (5 bases). This CDR3 spans 15 amino acids. Germline assignment: CDR1 SGHNT and CDR2 YYREEE (reference sequence). Trimming cost V 3 bases and J 0 bases, with 12 bases left between them.